One sample yielded the 21 T cell receptor beta chains listed below, sequenced in a study of T cells in Graves' hyperthyroidism and ophthalmopathy. It was RNA transcripts that yielded the amplified TCR beta CDR3 regions. An initial round of RT-PCR targeting the TCR CDR3 relied on the HTBI primer set. TCRdb re-called the multiplex PCR reads through MiXCR, storing one row per CDR3 protein. Found here are fewer than 500,000 distinct CDR3 sequences, about 14% of them singletons; the top ten hold about 20%. The sequencing input was blood. The source is a man under 40 with Graves' hyperthyroidism that later progressed to Graves' ophthalmopathy.

Worth noting for this clonotype: This may be a read error, as it is one base from a much larger clone. This rearrangement joins TRBV5-1 to TRBJ2-1, with 10 positions matching TRBD2. Germline V gene data show CDR1 as SGHRS and CDR2 as YFSETQ. The CDR3 loop spans 14 amino acids. CDR3 region: CASSTGTSDNERFF. CDR3 nucleotides: TGCGCCAGCAGCACCGGGACTAGCGACAATGAGCGGTTCTTC.

A word on this clonotype: The junction does not match germline at one end; this may be a read error. This CDR3 is CASSRGRPQGTQYF. In nucleotides, the CDR3 is TGTGCCAGCAGCCGGGGACGCCCTCAAGGGACCCAGTACTTC. The chain recombines TRBV6-1 with TRBJ2-5; D is possibly TRBD1 or TRBD2 (5 bases each). CDR1 is MNHNS, CDR2 SASEGT, per germline. CDR3 length: 14 amino acids.

This clonotype has ten or more counts. The chain couples TRBV7-2 to TRBJ1-4; 10 nucleotides line up with TRBD1. This CDR3 is built from 14 residues. V lost 5 bases to trimming and J lost 6 bases; unmatched junction nucleotides: 3. Germline V lookup: CDR1 SGHTA, CDR2 FQGNSA. This CDR3 is CASSPDRGHEKLFF. The CDR3 DNA follows: TGTGCCAGCAGCCCAGACAGGGGGCATGAAAAACTGTTTTTT.

This clonotype has ten or more counts. The rearrangement joins TRBV12-3 or TRBV12-4 to TRBJ2-7; maybe TRBD2 (7 bases). This CDR3 has 16 amino acids. Trimming took off 4 bases at V and 2 bases at J, with 18 bases between the two ends. The CDR3 bases are TGTGCCAGCAGTTCTGAGGGGGGGCCCCAAACCTACGAGCAGTACTTC. Its protein is CASSSEGGPQTYEQYF.

This clonotype has ten or more counts. This chain links TRBV12-3 or TRBV12-4 with TRBJ1-5, with D tentatively TRBD1 (5 bases). The CDR3 is 14 residues long. The V gene lost 7 bases and the J gene lost 6 bases, with 16 bases spanning the gap. Here the CDR3 reads CASKVGAGGQPQHF. The DNA for the CDR3 is TGTGCCAGCAAGGTTGGGGCGGGGGGTCAGCCCCAGCATTTT.

This clonotype was found many times. This chain links TRBV11-1 with TRBJ1-6; no clear D gene. The germline V gene has CDR1 SGHAT and CDR2 FQDESV (reference sequence). This CDR3 region has 12 residues. Trimming shortened V by 7 bases and J by 13 bases, and 14 bases separated the two germline ends. CDR3 coding DNA: TGTGCCAGCAAAGGAGCAGGATCGCCCCTCCACTTT. Its protein product is CASKGAGSPLHF.

This clonotype was seen repeatedly, ten times or more. The J gene is TRBJ1-6, the V gene TRBV27; tentatively, D is TRBD1 (5 bases). The CDR3 is made up of 14 amino acids. V was pared by 8 bases and J by 5 bases, with 13 bases between. Germline CDR1 MNHEY, CDR2 SMNVEV (reference sequence). CDR3 in DNA: TGTGCCAGCCCATCCGGGACGGATAATTCACCCCTCCACTTT. As protein: CASPSGTDNSPLHF.

This clonotype was detected ten times or more. V and J are TRBV28 and TRBJ1-1, with D possibly being TRBD1 (5 bases). Trimming cost V 2 bases and J 5 bases, with 15 bases left between them. This CDR3 region has 15 residues. Per the germline V gene, CDR1 is MDHEN and CDR2 is SYDVKM. DNA for the CDR3: TGTGCCAGCAGTTTAAACGGGGCTGGAGCGACTGAAGCTTTCTTT. Its protein is CASSLNGAGATEAFF.

This clonotype has just a few counts. The chain employs TRBV29-1 and TRBJ1-2; D is ambiguous. The CDR3 runs to 15 residues. V lost 3 bases and J 3 bases, leaving 17 bases between the germline ends. Germline loops: CDR1 SQVTM, CDR2 ANQGSEA. The DNA of the CDR3 is TGCAGCGTTGATCGGGTGGATAGTCTTTACTATGGCTACACCTTC. Translating gives CSVDRVDSLYYGYTF.

This chain joins TRBV5-1 and TRBJ2-5; 9 nucleotides line up with TRBD1. With 4 bases clipped from V and 8 bases from J, the junction kept 9 bases outside the gene matches. Germline-derived CDR1 and CDR2 are SGHRS and YFSETQ. This CDR3 is built from 14 residues. CDR3 nucleotides: TGCGCCAGCAGCACGTCGGGGACAGGGATCACCCAGTACTTC. As protein: CASSTSGTGITQYF.

The chain carries TRBV19 and TRBJ1-2, with unresolved D. CDR1 and CDR2 (germline): LNHDA, SQIVND (reference sequence). This CDR3 is built from 12 residues. Trimming pared 6 bases from V and 5 bases from J, leaving 10 bases between. CDR3 DNA: TGTGCCAGTAGCGGATCGGGGTATGGCTACACCTTC. Translation gives CASSGSGYGYTF. Complete variable domain (other parts from reference TRBV19 and TRBJ1-2): DGGITQSPKYLFRKEGQNVTLSCEQNLNHDAMYWYRQDPGQGLRLIYYSQIVNDFQKGDIAEGYSVSREKKESFPLTVTSAQKNPTAFYLCASSGSGYGYTFGSGTRLTVV.

This clonotype was seen at least ten times. The V gene is TRBV6-1, the J gene TRBJ2-3; possibly TRBD2 for D (7 bases). Trimming shortened V by 6 bases and J by 2 bases, and 18 bases separated the two germline ends. CDR3 length: 16 amino acids. Germline V lookup: CDR1 MNHNS, CDR2 SASEGT. CDR3 nucleotide sequence: TGTGCCAGCAGCCCTTTTGGCGGGGGCGTCACAGATACGCAGTATTTT. Translating gives CASSPFGGGVTDTQYF.

The rearrangement uses TRBV20-1 and TRBJ1-2; tentative D call: TRBD1 (6 bases). The germline V gene has CDR1 DFQATT and CDR2 SNEGSKA (reference sequence). This CDR3 is 14 amino acids long. The V end lost 3 bases, the J end lost 4 bases, and 15 bases lay between the germline ends. The CDR3 bases are TGCAGTGCTAGTAGGCAGGGGATTGTCTATGGCTACACCTTC. Translating gives CSASRQGIVYGYTF.

With respect to this clonotype: A clone one base away is much larger, so this may be a read error. The CDR3 does not end in the conserved phenylalanine or tryptophan, so this is likely a read error. This chain connects TRBV28 to TRBJ1-2; D possibly corresponds to TRBD1 (5 bases). This CDR3 contains 13 residues. Trimming took off 3 bases at V and 2 bases at J, with 7 bases between the two ends. Germline assignment: CDR1 MDHEN and CDR2 SYDVKM. The DNA for the CDR3 is TGTGCCAGCAGTTTTCAGGGCAACTATGGCTACACCTCC. This codes for CASSFQGNYGYTS.

This chain joins TRBV10-1 and TRBJ1-1; the D is unclear. V was clipped by 5 bases and J by 9 bases, with 16 bases between them. CDR3 length: 13 amino acids. The germline gives CDR1 WNHNN, CDR2 SYGVQD (reference sequence). CDR3 DNA: TGCGCCAGCAGTCATACTGCGGCCTCTAAAGCTTTCTTT. Its protein is CASSHTAASKAFF.

The chain uses TRBV29-1 and TRBJ2-3; the D gene is possibly TRBD2 (5 bases). V shed 3 bases and J shed 6 bases, with 13 bases lying between them. Germline V gene sequence: CDR1 SQVTM, CDR2 ANQGSEA. CDR3 length: 13 residues. CDR3 region: CSVDIGDWDTQYF. CDR3 bases: TGCAGCGTTGATATCGGGGATTGGGATACGCAGTATTTT.

This clonotype was counted many times. The chain combines TRBV10-3 with TRBJ1-1; D is possibly TRBD1 (6 bases). There are 14 residues in the CDR3. Per the germline V gene, CDR1 is ENHRY and CDR2 is SYGVKD. The V end was cut by 2 bases, the J end by 1 base, with 8 bases between. Here the CDR3 reads CAISERRGNTEAFF. CDR3 DNA sequence: TGTGCCATCAGTGAGCGCAGGGGGAACACTGAAGCTTTCTTT.

Concerning this clonotype itself: A much larger clone lies a single base off, so this may be a read error. CDR3 sequence reads: CVSSASRNNSPLHF. The CDR3 DNA is TGTGTCAGCAGTGCCTCCAGGAATAATTCACCCCTCCACTTT. The chain has TRBV6-1 and TRBJ1-6; D not certain. Germline V gene data show CDR1 as MNHNS and CDR2 as SASEGT. The CDR3 consists of 14 residues.

This clonotype was detected ten times or more. The gene calls are TRBV11-2 and TRBJ2-5; 16 bases are shared with TRBD2. Germline loops: CDR1 SGHAT, CDR2 FQNNGV. CDR3 length: 19 residues. The V and J ends lost 2 bases and 1 base, in that order; junction bases with no gene match: 7. The CDR3, as DNA: TGTGCCAGCAGCTTATCGCCGGGACTAGCGGGGGGGCCCCAAGAGACCCAGTACTTC. It encodes CASSLSPGLAGGPQETQYF.

This clonotype was counted a few times. This chain links TRBV7-2 with TRBJ2-1; 7 bases are a match to TRBD2. Trimming cost V 1 base and J 12 bases; bases outside gene matches: 3. The CDR3 sequence is 12 residues long. Germline CDR1 and CDR2: SGHTA and FQGNSA. The DNA for the CDR3 is TGTGCCAGCAGCTTAGGGGGGGGTGGGCAGTTCTTC. Translation: CASSLGGGGQFF.

This clonotype was observed many times. The V gene is TRBV5-1, the J gene TRBJ2-7, with a weak D call TRBD1 (6 bases). V lost 0 bases, J lost 2 bases, and 18 bases lay in between. Per germline, CDR1 SGHRS and CDR2 YFSETQ. The CDR3 is 17 amino acids. The CDR3 sequence is CASSLARTALGAYEQYF. The CDR3 nucleotides are TGCGCCAGCAGCTTGGCCAGGACAGCACTTGGGGCCTACGAGCAGTACTTC.